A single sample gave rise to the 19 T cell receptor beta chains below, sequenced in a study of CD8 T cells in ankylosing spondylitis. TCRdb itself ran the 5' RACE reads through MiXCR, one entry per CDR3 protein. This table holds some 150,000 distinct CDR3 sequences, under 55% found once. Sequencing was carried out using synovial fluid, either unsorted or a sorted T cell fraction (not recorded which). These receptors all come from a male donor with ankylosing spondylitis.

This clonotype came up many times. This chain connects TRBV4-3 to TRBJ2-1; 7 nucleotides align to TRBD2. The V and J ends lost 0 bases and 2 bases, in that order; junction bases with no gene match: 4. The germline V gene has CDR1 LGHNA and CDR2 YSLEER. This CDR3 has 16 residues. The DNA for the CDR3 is TGCGCCAGCAGCCAAGATGGACTAGGACCCTACAATGAGCAGTTCTTC. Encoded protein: CASSQDGLGPYNEQFF.

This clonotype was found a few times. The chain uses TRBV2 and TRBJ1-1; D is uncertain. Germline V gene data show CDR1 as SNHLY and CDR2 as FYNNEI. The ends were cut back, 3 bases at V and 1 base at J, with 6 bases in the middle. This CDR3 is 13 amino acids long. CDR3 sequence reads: CASSDTENTEAFF. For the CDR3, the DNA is TGTGCCAGCAGTGATACAGAGAACACTGAAGCTTTCTTT. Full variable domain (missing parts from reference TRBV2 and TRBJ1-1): EPEVTQTPSHQVTQMGQEVILRCVPISNHLYFYWYRQILGQKVEFLVSFYNNEISEKSEIFDDQFSVERPDGSNFTLKIRSTKLEDSAMYFCASSDTENTEAFFGQGTRLTVV.

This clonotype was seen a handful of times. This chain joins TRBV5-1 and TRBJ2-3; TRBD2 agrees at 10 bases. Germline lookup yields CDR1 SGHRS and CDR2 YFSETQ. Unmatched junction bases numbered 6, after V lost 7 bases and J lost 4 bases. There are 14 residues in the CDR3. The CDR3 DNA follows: TGCGCCAGCGGCTCTAGCGGGGGCCCAGATACGCAGTATTTT. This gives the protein CASGSSGGPDTQYF.

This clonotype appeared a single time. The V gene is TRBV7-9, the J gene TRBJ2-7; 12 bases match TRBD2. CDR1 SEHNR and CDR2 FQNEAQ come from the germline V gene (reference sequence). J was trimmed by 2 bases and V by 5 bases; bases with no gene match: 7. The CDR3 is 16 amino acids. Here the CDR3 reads CASSPGLAGTPYEQYF. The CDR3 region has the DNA TGTGCCAGCAGCCCAGGACTAGCGGGAACCCCCTACGAGCAGTACTTC.

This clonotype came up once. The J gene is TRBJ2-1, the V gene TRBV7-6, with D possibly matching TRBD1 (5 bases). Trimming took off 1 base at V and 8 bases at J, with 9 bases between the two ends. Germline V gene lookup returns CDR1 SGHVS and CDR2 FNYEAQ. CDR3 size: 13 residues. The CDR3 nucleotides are TGTGCCAGCAGCTTAGTAGGGGCACATGAGCAGTTCTTC. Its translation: CASSLVGAHEQFF.

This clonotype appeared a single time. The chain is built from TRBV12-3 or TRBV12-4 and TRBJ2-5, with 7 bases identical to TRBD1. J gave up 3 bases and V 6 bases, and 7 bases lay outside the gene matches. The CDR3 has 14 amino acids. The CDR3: CASSPRDREETQYF. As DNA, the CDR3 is TGTGCCAGCAGCCCCCGGGACAGAGAAGAGACCCAGTACTTC.

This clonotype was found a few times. CDR3 in DNA: TGCGCCAGCAGCTCGGGGACAGTGTACGGCTACGAGCAGTACTTC. Its protein product is CASSSGTVYGYEQYF. The gene calls are TRBV5-1 and TRBJ2-7; 7 bases map to TRBD1. The CDR3 covers 15 residues. Germline CDR1 SGHRS, CDR2 YFSETQ. The V segment lost 3 bases and the J segment 3 bases; nucleotides outside the gene matches: 9.

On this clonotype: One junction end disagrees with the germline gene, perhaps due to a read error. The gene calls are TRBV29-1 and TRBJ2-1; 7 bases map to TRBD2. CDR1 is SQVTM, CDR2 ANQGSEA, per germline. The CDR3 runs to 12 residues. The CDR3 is CSVPVRDYHSLF. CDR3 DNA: TGCAGCGTCCCCGTCCGGGACTATCATTCCCTCTTC.

For the CDR3, the DNA is TGCAGTGCTAACGGACTAGCGGGGGTCCAAGAGACCCAGTACTTC. It codes for CSANGLAGVQETQYF. The chain links TRBV20-1 to TRBJ2-5; 13 bases are a match to TRBD2. V lost 4 bases and J lost 1; bases outside the gene matches: 3. Germline V gene lookup returns CDR1 DFQATT and CDR2 SNEGSKA (reference sequence). The CDR3 sequence is 15 residues long.

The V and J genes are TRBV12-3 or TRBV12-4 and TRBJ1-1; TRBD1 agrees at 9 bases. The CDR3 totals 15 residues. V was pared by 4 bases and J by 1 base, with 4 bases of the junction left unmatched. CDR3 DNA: TGTGCCAGCAGTTCTCGGGACAGGGAGAACACTGAAGCTTTCTTT. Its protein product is CASSSRDRENTEAFF.

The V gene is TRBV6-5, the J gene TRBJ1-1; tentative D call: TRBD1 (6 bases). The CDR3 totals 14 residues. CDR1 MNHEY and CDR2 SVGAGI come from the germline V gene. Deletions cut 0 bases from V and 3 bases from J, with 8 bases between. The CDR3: CASSYSGGDTEAFF. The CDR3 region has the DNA TGTGCCAGCAGTTACTCAGGGGGTGACACTGAAGCTTTCTTT.

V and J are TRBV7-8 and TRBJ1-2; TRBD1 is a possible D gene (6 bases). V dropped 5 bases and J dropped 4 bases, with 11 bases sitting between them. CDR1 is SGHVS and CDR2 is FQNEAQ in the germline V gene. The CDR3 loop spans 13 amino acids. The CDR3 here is CASSQQGPYGYTF. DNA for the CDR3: TGTGCCAGCAGCCAACAGGGCCCCTATGGCTACACCTTC. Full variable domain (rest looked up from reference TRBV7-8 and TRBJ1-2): GAGVSQSPRYKVAKRGQDVALRCDPISGHVSLFWYQQALGQGPEFLTYFQNEAQLDKSGLPSDRFFAERPEGSVSTLKIQRTQQEDSAVYLCASSQQGPYGYTFGSGTRLTVV.

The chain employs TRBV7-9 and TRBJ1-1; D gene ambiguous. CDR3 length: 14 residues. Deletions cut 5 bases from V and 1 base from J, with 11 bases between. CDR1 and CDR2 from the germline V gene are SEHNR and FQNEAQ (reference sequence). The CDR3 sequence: CASSASGKNTEAFF. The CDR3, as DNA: TGTGCCAGCAGCGCGTCCGGGAAGAACACTGAAGCTTTCTTT.

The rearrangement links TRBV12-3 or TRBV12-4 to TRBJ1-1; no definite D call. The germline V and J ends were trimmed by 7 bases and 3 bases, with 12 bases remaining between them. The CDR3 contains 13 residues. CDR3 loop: CASTSVIYTEAFF. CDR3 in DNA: TGTGCCAGCACCTCCGTGATATACACTGAAGCTTTCTTT.

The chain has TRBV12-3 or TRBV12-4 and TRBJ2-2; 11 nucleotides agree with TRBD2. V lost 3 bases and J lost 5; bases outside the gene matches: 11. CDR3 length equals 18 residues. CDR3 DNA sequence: TGTGCCAGCAGTTTTGGTAACGTGGCTAGCGGGAGGACCGGGGAGCTGTTTTTT. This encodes CASSFGNVASGRTGELFF.

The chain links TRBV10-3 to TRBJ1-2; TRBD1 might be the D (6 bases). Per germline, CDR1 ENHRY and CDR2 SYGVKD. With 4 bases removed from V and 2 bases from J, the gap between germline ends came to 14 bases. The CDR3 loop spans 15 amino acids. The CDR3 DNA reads TGTGCCATCAGTGGGACGGCAGGGGCCAACTATGGCTACACCTTC. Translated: CAISGTAGANYGYTF.

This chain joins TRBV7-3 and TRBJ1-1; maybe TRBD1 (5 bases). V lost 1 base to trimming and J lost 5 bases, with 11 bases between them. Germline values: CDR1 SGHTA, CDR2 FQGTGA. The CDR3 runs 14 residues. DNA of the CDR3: TGTGCCAGCAGCTTAAGGGTGGGGCTTACTGAAGCTTTCTTT. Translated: CASSLRVGLTEAFF.

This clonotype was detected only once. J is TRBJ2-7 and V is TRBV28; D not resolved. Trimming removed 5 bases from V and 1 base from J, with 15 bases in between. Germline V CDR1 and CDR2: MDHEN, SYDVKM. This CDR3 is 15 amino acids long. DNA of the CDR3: TGTGCCAGCAGTCCACGGGCCCTGATATCCTACGAGCAGTACTTC. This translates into CASSPRALISYEQYF. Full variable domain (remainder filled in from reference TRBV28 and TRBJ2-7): DVKVTQSSRYLVKRTGEKVFLECVQDMDHENMFWYRQDPGLGLRLIYFSYDVKMKEKGDIPEGYSVSREKKERFSLILESASTNQTSMYLCASSPRALISYEQYFGPGTRLTVT.

The DNA for the CDR3 is TGTGCCAGCAGCGCCCCGAGACGGCCGAGCTCCTACAATGAGCAGTTCTTC. Translated: CASSAPRRPSSYNEQFF. This chain uses TRBV9 with TRBJ2-1; no clear D gene. This CDR3 is built from 17 residues. Trimming shortened V by 3 bases and J by 0 bases, and 16 bases separated the two germline ends. Germline V gives CDR1 SGDLS, CDR2 YYNGEE.